Presented here are 5 T cell receptor beta chains from one specimen sequenced in a study of CD8 T cells in Susac syndrome. RNA amounts of 0.5 to 1 ug underwent reverse transcription with random hexamers. TCRdb reprocessed the immunoSEQ multiplex PCR reads via MiXCR and lists one record per CDR3 protein. The repertoire consists of under 200,000 distinct CDR3 sequences, with roughly 90% occurring once and the leading ten covering 0.087%. Sample: CD4+ T cells from PBMCs. Receptors originate from a human donor with Susac syndrome.

CDR3 coding DNA: TGCAGCGTTGCAGAAAGGGGCTATGGCTACACCTTC. Protein: CSVAERGYGYTF. The rearrangement uses TRBV29-1 and TRBJ1-2, with TRBD1 as a possible D gene (5 bases). Trimming took off 4 bases at V and 4 bases at J, with 10 bases between the two ends. The CDR3 is made up of 12 amino acids. CDR1 and CDR2 from the germline V gene are SQVTM and ANQGSEA. Based on the CDR3 plus reference TRBV29-1 and TRBJ1-2, the full variable domain is SAVISQKPSRDICQRGTSLTIQCQVDSQVTMMFWYRQQPGQSLTLIATANQGSEATYESGFVIDKFPISRPNLTFSTLTVSNMSPEDSSIYLCSVAERGYGYTFGSGTRLTVV.

V and J are TRBV7-9 and TRBJ1-4, with TRBD1 matching over 9 bases. Germline V gene lookup returns CDR1 SEHNR and CDR2 FQNEAQ (reference sequence). CDR3 length: 16 amino acids. V was clipped by 4 bases and J by 5 bases; unmatched bases: 8. DNA for the CDR3: TGTGCCAGCAGCTCCTCCGGGACAGGGTTGAATGAAAAACTGTTTTTT. Its translation is CASSSSGTGLNEKLFF. The whole variable domain, remainder taken from reference TRBV7-9 and TRBJ1-4, is DTGVSQNPRHKITKRGQNVTFRCDPISEHNRLYWYRQTLGQGPEFLTYFQNEAQLEKSRLLSDRFSAERPKGSFSTLEIQRTEQGDSAMYLCASSSSGTGLNEKLFFGSGTQLSVL.

The V gene is TRBV19, the J gene TRBJ2-1, with 7 nucleotides matching TRBD2. With V trimmed by 6 bases and J by 0 bases, 11 bases remained unmatched. The CDR3 loop spans 17 amino acids. The germline V gene has CDR1 LNHDA and CDR2 SQIVND (reference sequence). For the CDR3, the DNA is TGTGCCAGTAGGGGGAGGGACCCCTTTAGCTCCTACAATGAGCAGTTCTTC. It encodes CASRGRDPFSSYNEQFF.

The gene calls are TRBV5-1 and TRBJ2-1, with 16 positions matching TRBD2. The V segment lost 1 base and the J segment 4 bases; nucleotides outside the gene matches: 8. From germline, CDR1 is SGHRS and CDR2 YFSETQ. The CDR3 is 19 amino acids. CDR3 in DNA: TGCGCCAGCAGCTTGCACGGGACTAGCGGGGGGGATTCTTACAATGAGCAGTTCTTC. It encodes CASSLHGTSGGDSYNEQFF.

The rearrangement joins TRBV6-2 or TRBV6-3 to TRBJ1-1; TRBD1 matches at 7 bases. Per germline, CDR1 MNHEY and CDR2 SVGEGT. Unmatched junction bases numbered 8, after V lost 8 bases and J lost 2 bases. The CDR3 extends over 14 amino acids. CDR3 protein: CASRGQSINTEAFF. CDR3 nucleotide sequence: TGTGCCAGCCGGGGACAGTCGATAAACACTGAAGCTTTCTTT.